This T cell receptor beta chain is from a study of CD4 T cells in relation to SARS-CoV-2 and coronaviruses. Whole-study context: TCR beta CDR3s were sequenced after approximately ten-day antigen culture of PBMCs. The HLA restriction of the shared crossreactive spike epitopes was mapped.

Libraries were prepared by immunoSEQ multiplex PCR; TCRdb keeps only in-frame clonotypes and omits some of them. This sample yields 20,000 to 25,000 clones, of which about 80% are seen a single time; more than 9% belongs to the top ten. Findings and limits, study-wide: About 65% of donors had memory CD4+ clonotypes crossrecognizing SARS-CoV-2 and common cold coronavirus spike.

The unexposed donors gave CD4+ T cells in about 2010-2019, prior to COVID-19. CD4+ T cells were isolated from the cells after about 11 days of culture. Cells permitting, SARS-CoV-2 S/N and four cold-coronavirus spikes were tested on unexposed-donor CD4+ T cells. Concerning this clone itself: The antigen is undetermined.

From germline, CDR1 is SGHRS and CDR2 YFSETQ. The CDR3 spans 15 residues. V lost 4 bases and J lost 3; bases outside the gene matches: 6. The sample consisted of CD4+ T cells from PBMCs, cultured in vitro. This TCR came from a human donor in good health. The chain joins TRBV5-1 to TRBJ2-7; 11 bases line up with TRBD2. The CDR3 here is CASSAGTSGLYEQYF. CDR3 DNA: TGCGCCAGCAGCGCGGGGACTAGCGGACTCTACGAGCAGTACTTC.